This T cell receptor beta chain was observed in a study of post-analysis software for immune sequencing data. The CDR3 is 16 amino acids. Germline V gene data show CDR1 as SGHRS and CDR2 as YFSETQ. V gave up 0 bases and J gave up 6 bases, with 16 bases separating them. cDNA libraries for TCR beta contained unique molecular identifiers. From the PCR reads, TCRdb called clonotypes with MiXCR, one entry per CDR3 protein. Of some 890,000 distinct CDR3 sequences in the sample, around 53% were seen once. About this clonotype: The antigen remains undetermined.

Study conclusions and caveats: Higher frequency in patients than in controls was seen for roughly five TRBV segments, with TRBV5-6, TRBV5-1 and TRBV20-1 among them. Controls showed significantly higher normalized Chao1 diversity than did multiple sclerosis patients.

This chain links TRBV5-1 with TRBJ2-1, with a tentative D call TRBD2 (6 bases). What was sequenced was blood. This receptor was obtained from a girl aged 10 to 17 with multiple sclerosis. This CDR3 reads CASSLGGTSTGNEQFF. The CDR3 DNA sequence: TGCGCCAGCAGCTTGGGCGGGACCTCGACCGGCAATGAGCAGTTCTTC. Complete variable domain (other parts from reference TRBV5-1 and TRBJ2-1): KAGVTQTPRYLIKTRGQQVTLSCSPISGHRSVSWYQQTPGQGLQFLFEYFSETQRNKGNFPGRFSGRQFSNSRSEMNVSTLELGDSALYLCASSLGGTSTGNEQFFGPGTRLTVL.